This T cell receptor beta chain was recorded in a study of blood T cell repertoires in COVID-19. Produced via immunoSEQ multiplex PCR; TCRdb's table is partial and in-frame only. The sample includes approximately 290,000 clones, about 89% of them seen just once. The CDR3 runs to 14 residues. Trimming shortened V by 5 bases and J by 4 bases, and 15 bases separated the two germline ends. In germline, CDR1 is SGHRS, CDR2 YFSETQ. The sample comprised peripheral blood. The chain has TRBV5-1 and TRBJ1-1, with D maybe TRBD1 (5 bases). The receptor was isolated from a man younger than 45 with acute or convalescent COVID-19. The CDR3, as DNA: TGCGCCAGCAGGACGACAGTTTCAGGCACTGAAGCTTTCTTT. This encodes CASRTTVSGTEAFF. The whole variable domain, remainder taken from reference TRBV5-1 and TRBJ1-1, is KAGVTQTPRYLIKTRGQQVTLSCSPISGHRSVSWYQQTPGQGLQFLFEYFSETQRNKGNFPGRFSGRQFSNSRSEMNVSTLELGDSALYLCASRTTVSGTEAFFGQGTRLTVV.